This T cell receptor (beta chain) was sequenced during a study of shared clonotypes between healthy human individuals. Study-level information: Contributing individuals were a couple of females and a few males aged 18 to 49.

Positive CCR7 selection of CD45RO-negative cells yielded the naive CD8 cells, and terminally differentiated effector memory CD45RA+ cells were excluded. The study drew all its donors from Caucasian adults living in Nashville, Tennessee. General study points: Estimated richness was generally greater in naive than memory subsets. Only blood was sampled, and tissue TCR repertoires likely differ from blood ones.

Sequenced by immunoSEQ multiplex PCR; TCRdb stores in-frame clones only, minus some. The table includes around 2.1 million clones, 85% to 95% detected once. The ends were cut back, 0 bases at V and 0 bases at J, with 16 bases in the middle. The CDR3 has 17 residues. Germline-derived CDR1 and CDR2 are SGDLS and YYNGEE. This clone showed up just once. Its antigen remains unknown. Sequencing was done on a sample of naive CD8+ T cells from PBMCs. The gene calls are TRBV9 and TRBJ2-7, with TRBD2 as a possible D gene (5 bases). The receptor comes from a man between 18 and 35 years old in good health. Some clones in this sample may be carry-over from other donors' samples. Here the CDR3 reads CASSVGPLGLRSYEQYF. CDR3 nucleotide sequence: TGTGCCAGCAGCGTAGGACCTCTAGGACTCCGCTCCTACGAGCAGTACTTC.